Shown below are 3 T cell receptor beta chains from a single sample sequenced in a study of shared clonotypes between healthy human individuals (TCRdb year 2020). Preparation of the library involved the immunoSEQ multiplex PCR assay. The table was pulled from immuneACCESS by TCRdb, which kept in-frame rearrangements only. Such tables lose some clones; where checked, under half of the loss comes from unresolved V genes, and the rest has no known cause. Counted in this sample were approximately 1,500,000 clones; about 96% of them appeared once. The ten largest clones capture approximately 1% of the sample. Sequenced input: naive CD4+ T cells sorted from blood. The intended sense of this specimen's cell subset or site label: CD45RA+ positively selected. These receptors all come from a man aged 25-45 years in good health.

The chain uses TRBV5-4 and TRBJ2-5; a weak D match, TRBD1 (6 bases). Germline V gene sequence: CDR1 SGHNT, CDR2 YYREEE (reference sequence). V lost 4 bases and J 4 bases, leaving 17 bases between the germline ends. This CDR3 spans 15 amino acids. This chain's CDR3 is CASSRPTGYGETQYF. The DNA of the CDR3 is TGTGCCAGCAGCCGTCCCACAGGGTACGGAGAGACCCAGTACTTC. The full variable domain, in which reference TRBV5-4 and TRBJ2-5 provide the parts outside the CDR3, is ETGVTQSPTHLIKTRGQQVTLRCSSQSGHNTVSWYQQALGQGPQFIFQYYREEENGRGNFPPRFSGLQFPNYSSELNVNALELDDSALYLCASSRPTGYGETQYFGPGTRLLVL.

V gene TRBV27 combines with J gene TRBJ2-1, with D maybe TRBD2 (6 bases). CDR3 length equals 14 residues. V dropped 7 bases and J dropped 4 bases, with 14 bases sitting between them. The germline V gene has CDR1 MNHEY and CDR2 SMNVEV (reference sequence). The CDR3 loop is CASKLGLEYNEQFF. The CDR3 region has the DNA TGTGCCAGCAAGTTGGGACTCGAATACAATGAGCAGTTCTTC.

The V and J genes are TRBV19 and TRBJ1-5; 7 bases are shared with TRBD1. The CDR3 contains 15 residues. V shed 1 base, J shed 5 bases, and the junction held 5 bases outside the gene matches. CDR1 and CDR2 from the germline V gene are LNHDA and SQIVND (reference sequence). The CDR3 is CASSIGGQSHQPQHF. The CDR3 region has the DNA TGTGCCAGTAGTATAGGGGGACAGTCCCATCAGCCCCAGCATTTT.